Shown below are 22 T cell receptor beta chains from a single sample sequenced in a study of blood T cell repertoires in COVID-19. TCRdb's copy holds only in-frame clones and misses some; the assay was immunoSEQ multiplex PCR. The repertoire includes around 180,000 clones, more than 80% of them detected once, and 12% sits in the top ten. Sample: peripheral blood. These receptors were obtained from a woman older than 75 with COVID-19, enrolled during active disease.

This rearrangement joins TRBV2 to TRBJ1-1, with TRBD1 identical over 7 bases. Losses at the gene ends were 0 bases for V and 5 bases for J; bases not matched to a gene: 15. The CDR3 has 18 amino acids. CDR1 SNHLY and CDR2 FYNNEI come from the germline V gene. The CDR3 is CASSEALRYYTGETEAFF. The CDR3 DNA follows: TGTGCCAGCAGTGAAGCGCTTCGGTATTATACAGGGGAGACTGAAGCTTTCTTT. Full variable domain (rest looked up from reference TRBV2 and TRBJ1-1): EPEVTQTPSHQVTQMGQEVILRCVPISNHLYFYWYRQILGQKVEFLVSFYNNEISEKSEIFDDQFSVERPDGSNFTLKIRSTKLEDSAMYFCASSEALRYYTGETEAFFGQGTRLTVV.

This clone was observed a few times. The gene calls are TRBV5-1 and TRBJ2-7; D is possibly TRBD2 (6 bases). CDR3 size: 13 residues. Deletions cut 1 base from V and 7 bases from J, with 12 bases between. CDR1 SGHRS and CDR2 YFSETQ come from the germline V gene. The CDR3 is CASSLWGVWEQYF. CDR3 in DNA: TGCGCCAGCAGCTTGTGGGGGGTCTGGGAGCAGTACTTC.

The chain joins TRBV29-1 to TRBJ2-3; possible D gene TRBD2, 6 bases. The CDR3 consists of 15 residues. Trimming removed 7 bases at V and 4 bases at J, with 21 bases between. Germline assignment: CDR1 SQVTM and CDR2 ANQGSEA. The DNA for the CDR3 is TGCAGCGCAACCAGGGAGGCCGCACAGCCAGATACGCAGTATTTT. Residues: CSATREAAQPDTQYF.

The genes are TRBV30 and TRBJ1-4; D possibly corresponds to TRBD1 (6 bases). Trimming left V 0 bases short and J 8 bases short, with 13 bases between. Germline-derived CDR1 and CDR2 are GTSNPN and SVGIG (reference sequence). This CDR3 region has 14 residues. The CDR3 DNA reads TGTGCCTGGAGTGTAGCAGGGGCGGCGGAAAAACTGTTTTTT. Translated, it gives CAWSVAGAAEKLFF.

The V gene is TRBV11-3, the J gene TRBJ2-3; possible D gene TRBD2, 5 bases. CDR3 length equals 19 residues. Trimming stripped 0 bases from V and 0 bases from J, with 19 bases between. Germline V gene data show CDR1 as SGHNT and CDR2 as YENEEA. This chain's CDR3 is CASSLDRSMRARSTDTQYF. The DNA for the CDR3 is TGTGCCAGCAGCTTAGATCGTTCTATGCGGGCACGAAGCACAGATACGCAGTATTTT.

This chain links TRBV28 with TRBJ2-7; the match to TRBD1 covers 11 bases. The trim removed 3 bases at V and 3 bases at J, leaving 4 bases unmatched. Germline assignment: CDR1 MDHEN and CDR2 SYDVKM. This CDR3 contains 15 residues. CDR3 loop: CASSFLGQGVYEQYF. CDR3 DNA: TGTGCCAGCAGTTTTTTGGGACAGGGGGTCTACGAGCAGTACTTC.

This sequence joins TRBV30 and TRBJ1-6, with 8 positions matching TRBD1. The ends lost 1 base at V and 0 bases at J; junction bases unmatched: 11. Germline V lookup: CDR1 GTSNPN, CDR2 SVGIG (reference sequence). This CDR3 has 19 amino acids. The CDR3 sequence: CAWSEVGDRRSSYNSPLHF. The DNA of the CDR3 is TGTGCCTGGAGTGAGGTAGGGGACAGGAGGAGCTCCTATAATTCACCCCTCCACTTT.

The chain carries TRBV2 and TRBJ2-1; 11 bases fit TRBD2. J lost 14 bases, V lost 4 bases, and 13 bases had no gene match. The germline gives CDR1 SNHLY, CDR2 FYNNEI. This CDR3 is built from 15 residues. CDR3 sequence: CASSGGTSGGAGEFF. The CDR3 DNA sequence: TGTGCCAGCAGTGGGGGAACTAGCGGGGGAGCCGGGGAGTTCTTC.

The V call is TRBV7-9, the J call TRBJ1-2; D unclear. Germline CDR1 reads SEHNR; CDR2 reads FQNEAQ (reference sequence). The length of the CDR3 is 13 residues. The V end was cut by 4 bases, the J end by 7 bases, with 13 bases between. Written as DNA, the CDR3 is TGTGCCAGCAGCTCACCGATTGAGGTTGGCTACACCTTC. This gives the protein CASSSPIEVGYTF.

V usage is TRBV27 and J usage is TRBJ2-1; 13 bases agree with TRBD2. The CDR3 is 16 amino acids. The V gene's germline CDR1 is MNHEY and CDR2 SMNVEV (reference sequence). J lost 7 bases, V lost 6 bases, and 9 bases had no gene match. The CDR3 loop reads CASRRTSGSIWNEQFF. The CDR3 nucleotides read TGTGCCAGCAGAAGGACTAGCGGGAGCATTTGGAATGAGCAGTTCTTC.

This chain links TRBV4-3 with TRBJ2-1; TRBD2 matches at 8 bases. V was pared by 0 bases and J by 0 bases, with 4 bases of the junction left unmatched. The CDR3 loop spans 17 amino acids. The germline V gene has CDR1 LGHNA and CDR2 YSLEER. This CDR3 reads CASSQDKAGGSYNEQFF. DNA for the CDR3: TGCGCCAGCAGCCAAGATAAGGCGGGGGGCTCCTACAATGAGCAGTTCTTC.

In its sample, this clone was seen a few times. V is TRBV7-8 and J is TRBJ2-3; the match to TRBD2 covers 10 bases. In germline, CDR1 is SGHVS, CDR2 FQNEAQ. The CDR3 runs to 18 residues. V lost 1 base to trimming and J lost 3 bases; unmatched junction nucleotides: 10. In DNA, the CDR3 is TGTGCCAGCAGCTTAGGCGGGACTAGCGAGCTTCTTACAGATACGCAGTATTTT. It codes for CASSLGGTSELLTDTQYF. Together with reference TRBV7-8 and TRBJ2-3, the CDR3 gives the full variable domain: GAGVSQSPRYKVAKRGQDVALRCDPISGHVSLFWYQQALGQGPEFLTYFQNEAQLDKSGLPSDRFFAERPEGSVSTLKIQRTQQEDSAVYLCASSLGGTSELLTDTQYFGPGTRLTVL.

This CDR3 reads CAISLEADTQYF. CDR3 DNA sequence: TGTGCCATCAGCTTAGAGGCAGATACGCAGTATTTT. The genes are TRBV10-3 and TRBJ2-3, with no clear D. The CDR3 sequence is 12 residues long. Germline V gene sequence: CDR1 ENHRY, CDR2 SYGVKD. With 6 bases removed from V and 4 bases from J, the gap between germline ends came to 8 bases.

The V call is TRBV24-1, the J call TRBJ2-3; 9 positions agree with TRBD1. From germline, CDR1 is KGHDR and CDR2 SFDVKD. This CDR3 has 18 residues. With V trimmed by 3 bases and J by 0 bases, 9 bases remained unmatched. DNA of the CDR3: TGTGCCACCAGTGATAGATGGACAGGGGTCCCTAGCACAGATACGCAGTATTTT. Its translation is CATSDRWTGVPSTDTQYF.

CDR3 in DNA: TGTGCCAGCAGCCCCCTCGGAAACACCATATATTTT. Its translation: CASSPLGNTIYF. V usage is TRBV11-3 and J usage is TRBJ1-3, with D uncertain. Trimming took off 5 bases at V and 4 bases at J, with 6 bases between the two ends. There are 12 residues in the CDR3. Germline V gene data show CDR1 as SGHNT and CDR2 as YENEEA.

This clone was observed once. The CDR3 DNA follows: TGTGCCAGCAGTTTACAGGACAGGAACACCGGGGAGCTGTTTTTT. Translated, it gives CASSLQDRNTGELFF. V and J are TRBV28 and TRBJ2-2; a possible D gene is TRBD1 (6 bases). Germline CDR1 and CDR2: MDHEN and SYDVKM. Trimming stripped 2 bases from V and 1 base from J, with 8 bases between. This CDR3 is built from 15 residues.

J is TRBJ2-5 and V is TRBV7-2; 11 nucleotides align to TRBD1. The germline CDR1 and CDR2 sequences are SGHTA and FQGNSA. Trimming cost V 1 base and J 4 bases; bases outside gene matches: 8. The CDR3 is made up of 17 amino acids. Here the CDR3 DNA reads TGTGCCAGCAGCTTAGTTGGGACAGGGGGTTCCCTAGAGACCCAGTACTTC. Residues: CASSLVGTGGSLETQYF.

This sequence joins TRBV9 and TRBJ1-2, with 10 bases aligning to TRBD1. Germline trimming cut 4 bases from V and 3 bases from J; bases unmatched to any gene: 6. From germline, CDR1 is SGDLS and CDR2 YYNGEE. This CDR3 has 15 residues. CDR3 coding DNA: TGTGCCAGCAGCTCGGGACAGGGGCCCTACTATGGCTACACCTTC. Protein: CASSSGQGPYYGYTF.

V gene TRBV9 combines with J gene TRBJ1-2; 8 nucleotides align to TRBD1. Germline trimming cut 0 bases from V and 4 bases from J; bases unmatched to any gene: 2. Germline V CDR1 and CDR2: SGDLS, YYNGEE. The CDR3 contains 14 residues. The DNA of the CDR3 is TGTGCCAGCAGCGTAGCGCAGGGGGCCTATGGCTACACCTTC. Protein product: CASSVAQGAYGYTF.

This clone was counted a few times. This chain's CDR3 is CASSSYRRQNYGYTF. The CDR3, as DNA: TGTGCCAGCAGTTCCTACCGTCGACAGAACTATGGCTACACCTTC. The V call is TRBV6-5, the J call TRBJ1-2, with D perhaps matching TRBD1 (5 bases). The CDR3 length is 15 residues. Trimming cost V 4 bases and J 2 bases, with 14 bases left between them. CDR1 and CDR2 (germline): MNHEY, SVGAGI.

The V call is TRBV7-2, the J call TRBJ1-1; D is unresolved. The CDR3 is 11 residues long. V was pared by 6 bases and J by 7 bases, with 9 bases between. Per the germline V gene, CDR1 is SGHTA and CDR2 is FQGNSA. This CDR3 is CASSPGFEAFF. CDR3 nucleotide sequence: TGTGCCAGCAGTCCAGGCTTTGAAGCTTTCTTT.

This chain uses TRBV4-1 with TRBJ2-1; the match to TRBD1 covers 12 bases. The CDR3 runs 18 residues. Trimming at V came to 1 base and at J to 6 bases, leaving 10 bases not matched to a gene. CDR1 MGHRA and CDR2 YSYEKL come from the germline V gene. CDR3 protein: CASSQARFRDRGLNEQFF. Here the CDR3 DNA reads TGCGCCAGCAGCCAAGCTCGGTTCCGGGACAGGGGGCTCAATGAGCAGTTCTTC.